The 11 T cell receptor beta chains given below trace back to one sample, sequenced in a study of post-analysis software for immune sequencing data. Study results and caveats: There were a few TRBV segments more frequent in patients than controls, and TRBV5-6, TRBV5-1 and TRBV20-1 were among them.

Their target antigens are unknown. Researchers reported that TCR beta cDNA libraries carried unique molecular identifiers. TCRdb reprocessed the PCR reads via MiXCR and lists one record per CDR3 protein. The repertoire holds 430,000 or so distinct CDR3 sequences, with 39% as singletons. Sequencing was performed on blood. The receptors stem from a girl aged 2 to 10 with multiple sclerosis.

The rearrangement links TRBV5-1 to TRBJ2-5; 7 bases match TRBD2. Germline trimming cut 2 bases from V and 11 bases from J; bases unmatched to any gene: 18. This CDR3 comprises 16 residues. The V gene's germline CDR1 is SGHRS and CDR2 YFSETQ. The CDR3 here is CASSFSWTSKPDEQYF. In DNA form, the CDR3 reads TGCGCCAGCAGCTTCAGCTGGACTAGTAAACCGGATGAGCAGTACTTC.

V usage is TRBV13 and J usage is TRBJ2-1; TRBD2 matches 11 bases. Trimming cost V 4 bases and J 5 bases; bases outside gene matches: 7. The CDR3 covers 16 residues. Germline V CDR1 and CDR2: PRHDT, FYEKMQ (reference sequence). As DNA, the CDR3 is TGTGCCAGCAGCTCTATGGGGACTAGCGGTGACAATGAGCAGTTCTTC. Its protein is CASSSMGTSGDNEQFF.

This clonotype was counted a few times. This chain joins TRBV6-5 and TRBJ2-5; TRBD1 aligns across 9 bases. The end of the DNA fits TRBJ2-7 better, so the J call may be wrong. Germline V lookup: CDR1 MNHEY, CDR2 SVGAGI. The CDR3 is 13 residues long. This CDR3 is CASSSGQGGEQYF. The CDR3 DNA reads TGTGCCAGCAGTTCGGGACAGGGAGGCGAGCAGTACTTC.

The V and J genes are TRBV20-1 and TRBJ2-4; 9 bases map to TRBD1. CDR1 is DFQATT and CDR2 is SNEGSKA in the germline V gene (reference sequence). The V segment lost 5 bases and the J segment 13 bases; nucleotides outside the gene matches: 12. The CDR3 is 13 amino acids. DNA of the CDR3: TGCAGTGCTGGCCCGGGGACAGGGAGGGAGCAGTACTTC. Its protein is CSAGPGTGREQYF.

The gene calls are TRBV7-8 and TRBJ1-2, with D tentatively TRBD1 (6 bases). V gave up 5 bases and J gave up 5 bases, with 21 bases separating them. This CDR3 has 16 residues. Germline V CDR1 and CDR2: SGHVS, FQNEAQ. In DNA, the CDR3 is TGTGCCAGCAGCCGTACGACGGACAGACAATCTTATGGCTACACCTTC. Its protein product is CASSRTTDRQSYGYTF.

The chain carries TRBV16 and TRBJ2-7; D unclear. The CDR3 runs 13 residues. V lost 0 bases and J 4 bases, leaving 7 bases between the germline ends. Germline lookup yields CDR1 KGHSY and CDR2 FQNENV. The CDR3 region is CASSQSGPYEQYF. DNA of the CDR3: TGTGCCAGCAGCCAATCAGGACCGTACGAGCAGTACTTC. Full variable domain (remainder filled in from reference TRBV16 and TRBJ2-7): GEEVAQTPKHLVRGEGQKAKLYCAPIKGHSYVFWYQQVLKNEFKFLISFQNENVFDETGMPKERFSAKCLPNSPCSLEIQATKLEDSAVYFCASSQSGPYEQYFGPGTRLTVT.

The V call is TRBV3-1, the J call TRBJ1-6; D call uncertain. The CDR3 runs 15 residues. Germline V gene lookup returns CDR1 LGHDT and CDR2 YNNKEL (reference sequence). Trimming removed 1 base at V and 6 bases at J, with 10 bases between. Here the CDR3 reads CASSQVTTVNSPLHF. The DNA of the CDR3 is TGTGCCAGCAGCCAAGTTACGACGGTTAATTCACCCCTCCACTTT.

The CDR3 DNA reads as TGTGCCAGTAGTATGCGACAGGGGCCCTACGAGCAGTACTTC. Translating it yields CASSMRQGPYEQYF. V is TRBV19 and J is TRBJ2-7, with TRBD1 matching 8 bases. The ends lost 3 bases at V and 2 bases at J; junction bases unmatched: 3. CDR3 length: 14 amino acids. Germline CDR1 reads LNHDA; CDR2 reads SQIVND (reference sequence).

The rearrangement joins TRBV12-3 or TRBV12-4 to TRBJ2-7; 7 bases fit TRBD2. Matching the DNA end better, TRBJ2-4 makes the J call doubtful. CDR3 length: 16 residues. The CDR3 region has the DNA TGTGCCAGCAGTTTGGAGTGGGGAGGGGACAAAAACATTCAGTACTTC. Amino acids: CASSLEWGGDKNIQYF.

This chain links TRBV5-1 with TRBJ2-1, with D hard to call. Trimming stripped 3 bases from V and 8 bases from J, with 15 bases between. The CDR3 has 14 residues. The germline CDR1 and CDR2 sequences are SGHRS and YFSETQ. CDR3 sequence: CASSYQGNGDEQFF. The CDR3 DNA follows: TGCGCCAGCAGCTATCAAGGGAATGGCGATGAGCAGTTCTTC.

The rearrangement joins TRBV5-1 to TRBJ2-5, with 11 bases aligning to TRBD1. The length of the CDR3 is 16 residues. Trimming cost V 4 bases and J 3 bases; bases outside gene matches: 8. CDR1 is SGHRS, CDR2 YFSETQ, per germline. The DNA of the CDR3 is TGCGCCAGCAGCCTTCCAAGGGACAGGGGGAAAGAGACCCAGTACTTC. Amino acids: CASSLPRDRGKETQYF.